The entry that follows covers one TCR beta chain sequence. The antigen is unknown. CDR3 length: 15 amino acids. The germline CDR1 and CDR2 sequences are MDHEN and SYDVKM. Trimming shortened V by 1 base and J by 6 bases, and 13 bases separated the two germline ends. Among all donors, each was a healthy Caucasian. These data belong to a study of identical twins. Study-wide results and caveats: Beta out-of-frame twin sharing showed a weaker excess.

Unique molecular identifiers were present on the cDNA, and a universal primer site came from template switching. In TCRdb, the 5' RACE reads were re-called with MiXCR into one record per CDR3 protein. The profile shows roughly 490,000 distinct CDR3 sequences, more than 13% of them singletons. These same data were also listed under a study on yellow fever vaccine responses in identical twins. That work states: After vaccination, twins' T cell response reportedly seemed partly convergent, partly personalized.

The sample was CD4+ T cells sorted from blood. The chain joins TRBV28 to TRBJ2-1; no clear D. The sequence came from a woman aged 18-29 years in good health. The CDR3 loop reads CASSLSNGQANEQFF. The CDR3 DNA reads TGTGCCAGCAGTTTATCAAACGGTCAGGCCAATGAGCAGTTCTTC. The variable domain in full, completed from reference TRBV28 and TRBJ2-1, reads DVKVTQSSRYLVKRTGEKVFLECVQDMDHENMFWYRQDPGLGLRLIYFSYDVKMKEKGDIPEGYSVSREKKERFSLILESASTNQTSMYLCASSLSNGQANEQFFGPGTRLTVL.